Reported below is one TCR beta chain. This CDR3 is built from 13 residues. Germline V CDR1 and CDR2: MNHEY, SVGAGI. Trimming shortened V by 1 base and J by 4 bases, and 6 bases separated the two germline ends. Preparing the TCRbeta library involved the use of unique molecular identifiers. TCRdb re-called the PCR reads with MiXCR, one entry per CDR3 protein. Of about 420,000 distinct CDR3 sequences listed, 15% to 20% are singletons. The data are from a study of T-cell reconstitution after alpha-beta-depleted transplantation in children. The material sequenced was PBMCs, mostly from graft donor cells, taken 360 days after TCRalphabeta/CD19-depleted stem cell transplant. The J gene is TRBJ2-3, the V gene TRBV6-5, with D uncertain. The receptor was derived from a boy under three years old who had a stem cell transplant for Wiskott-Aldrich syndrome, so the T cells may come from the graft donor. The DNA for the CDR3 is TGTGCCAGCAGTTACTTGGGCGCAGATACGCAGTATTTT. The encoded protein is CASSYLGADTQYF.